Listed below are T cell receptor beta chains from one sample, sequenced in a study of blood T cells in healthy people across ages. TCRdb re-called the 5' RACE reads through MiXCR, storing one row per CDR3 protein. The sample lists some 920,000 distinct CDR3 sequences, roughly 47% occurring once. The sequenced sample consisted of blood. The receptors derive from a woman aged 55-69 years in good health. The CDR3 runs from the conserved cysteine through the conserved F or W. A D gene is named only where the DNA matches it firmly. Clone size is given for some rows only: seen once, a few or many times, or a class if the clone is expanded.

clone_size,v_call,j_call,d_call,cdr3_length,cdr3_nt,cdr3_aa
-,TRBV4-3,TRBJ2-4,-,21,TGCGCCAGCAACCCCTCTGAGTTGACAAAAATTGGGATCGTAGCCAAAAACATTCAGTACTTC,CASNPSELTKIGIVAKNIQYF
-,TRBV27,TRBJ2-1,TRBD1,15,TGTGCCAGCAGTTTATCTACAGGGGTCCTCGGTGAGCAGTTCTTC,CASSLSTGVLGEQFF
few,TRBV4-2,TRBJ2-7,TRBD2,15,TGTGCCAGCAGCCAACACCTAGCGGGGGGTTACGAGCAGTACTTC,CASSQHLAGGYEQYF
-,TRBV4-2,TRBJ1-4,-,16,TGTGCCAGCAGCCAGTTCGACGGGACACTGAATGAAAAACTGTTTTTT,CASSQFDGTLNEKLFF
-,TRBV7-2,TRBJ2-3,TRBD2,18,TGTGCCAGCAGCTCTACTAGCGGACACCTGACGAGCACAGATACGCAGTATTTT,CASSSTSGHLTSTDTQYF
-,TRBV7-7,TRBJ1-5,TRBD1,17,TGTGCCAGCAGCCAGATTCCGGGACAGGGCTACAATCAGCCCCAGCATTTT,CASSQIPGQGYNQPQHF
-,TRBV11-2,TRBJ2-3,-,15,TGTGCCAGCAGCTTAGGAGCGGGACAAACAGATACGCAGTATTTT,CASSLGAGQTDTQYF
-,TRBV30,TRBJ2-1,-,12,TGTGCCTGGAGCCCCGGCCCCAATGAGCAGTTCTTC,CAWSPGPNEQFF
-,TRBV4-1,TRBJ2-5,-,15,TGCGCCAGCAGCCAAGATTGGCAACCCCAAGAGACCCAGTACTTC,CASSQDWQPQETQYF
-,TRBV12-3/TRBV12-4,TRBJ1-2,-,13,TGTGCCAGCAGAGGACAGAGATTATATGGCTACACCTTC,CASRGQRLYGYTF
-,TRBV27,TRBJ1-2,TRBD1,14,TGTGCCAGCAGTTCGGGGACAGGGAGAATTGGCTACACCTTC,CASSSGTGRIGYTF
-,TRBV6-1,TRBJ2-4,TRBD2,17,TGTGCCAGCAGTGAAACAAGCGGGAGGGGATCCAAAAACATTCAGTACTTC,CASSETSGRGSKNIQYF
-,TRBV20-1,TRBJ1-5,-,13,TGCAGTGCTAGCCCAGGGAACAATCAGCCCCAGCATTTT,CSASPGNNQPQHF
-,TRBV10-3,TRBJ2-7,-,13,TGTGCCATCAGTGAGTCCCTCAGGGGCGAGCAGTACTTC,CAISESLRGEQYF
-,TRBV6-5,TRBJ1-1,-,14,TGTGCCAGCACCATGTTTGGCCTTGGGACTGAAGCTTTCTTT,CASTMFGLGTEAFF